The T cell receptor (beta chain) described here comes from a study of T cell changes during pregnancy in multiple sclerosis. Profiling relied on immunoSEQ multiplex PCR, and the TCRdb table lists in-frame clones only, not all of them. In the table there are more than 35,000 clones, approximately 89% of which are singletons. This CDR3 has 15 amino acids. V was cut by 1 base and J by 2 bases, with 12 bases left in between. Germline CDR1 and CDR2: SGHTA and FQGNSA. The genes are TRBV7-2 and TRBJ2-7; D not resolved. Sequencing used CD4+ T cells from peripheral blood mononuclear cells, obtained after pregnancy. The receptor comes from a female donor in good health, enrolled as a control in a pregnancy study. The CDR3 loop reads CASSLGRTPAYEQYF. CDR3 DNA: TGTGCCAGCAGCTTAGGTCGTACTCCTGCCTACGAGCAGTACTTC.